The T cell receptor (beta chain) under discussion was sequenced for a study of blood T cell repertoires in COVID-19. Background on the study: Samples came from the United States, Italy and Spain, spanning acute and convalescent COVID-19. T cells, B-cell-depleted T cells, or PBMCs provided the cDNA or gDNA that served as material.

Source study methods: Scientists estimated how many nucleated cells there were by amplifying reference gene primers. Produced via immunoSEQ multiplex PCR; TCRdb's table is partial and in-frame only. V, J and clone size derive from that table, while D and trimming were established from the DNA sequence. The sample lists some 120,000 clones; less than 90% were seen once. In germline, CDR1 is SNHLY, CDR2 FYNNEI. The CDR3 has 14 residues. The ends lost 6 bases at V and 8 bases at J; junction bases unmatched: 11. The chain is built from TRBV2 and TRBJ1-2; 8 bases agree with TRBD1. This TCR derives from a man aged 65-85 years with acute or convalescent COVID-19. Sequencing input: peripheral blood. Written as DNA, the CDR3 is TGTGCCAGCAGGGGGGACAGGCACCTACGGGGCTACACCTTC. This codes for CASRGDRHLRGYTF.